This T cell receptor (beta chain) comes out of a study of regulatory T cells in long-lasting Graves disease. Study as a whole: Over 5 years of antithyroid drugs plus positive TSH receptor antibodies defined persistent Graves' disease.

With iRepertoire HTBI primers and Arm-PCR of CDR3 regions, TCR beta libraries were built. TCRdb re-called the multiplex PCR reads with MiXCR, one entry per CDR3 protein. The repertoire holds 310,000 or so distinct CDR3 sequences, with 20% to 25% as singletons. Documented time point: persistent/refractory GD, antithyroid drugs over 5 years with positive TRAb. There was RNA extracted from PBMCs, and the TCR library was made from it. The study, taken as a whole, reports: The work looked only at peripheral blood and did not look at thyroid tissue.

This clonotype occurred many times. What it binds is unknown. The source material was peripheral blood mononuclear cells (PBMCs), sampled when the disease was refractory, from a patient treated with antithyroid drugs. The sequence was obtained from a female donor with Graves disease.

The CDR3 DNA sequence: TGTGCCAGCAGCCGATCCACATCAAGGACGGGGAACACTGAAGCTTTCTTT. As protein: CASSRSTSRTGNTEAFF. The chain is built from TRBV11-2 and TRBJ1-1; D is ambiguous. V shed 5 bases and J shed 1 base, with 20 bases lying between them. Germline V gene data show CDR1 as SGHAT and CDR2 as FQNNGV. The length of the CDR3 is 17 residues.